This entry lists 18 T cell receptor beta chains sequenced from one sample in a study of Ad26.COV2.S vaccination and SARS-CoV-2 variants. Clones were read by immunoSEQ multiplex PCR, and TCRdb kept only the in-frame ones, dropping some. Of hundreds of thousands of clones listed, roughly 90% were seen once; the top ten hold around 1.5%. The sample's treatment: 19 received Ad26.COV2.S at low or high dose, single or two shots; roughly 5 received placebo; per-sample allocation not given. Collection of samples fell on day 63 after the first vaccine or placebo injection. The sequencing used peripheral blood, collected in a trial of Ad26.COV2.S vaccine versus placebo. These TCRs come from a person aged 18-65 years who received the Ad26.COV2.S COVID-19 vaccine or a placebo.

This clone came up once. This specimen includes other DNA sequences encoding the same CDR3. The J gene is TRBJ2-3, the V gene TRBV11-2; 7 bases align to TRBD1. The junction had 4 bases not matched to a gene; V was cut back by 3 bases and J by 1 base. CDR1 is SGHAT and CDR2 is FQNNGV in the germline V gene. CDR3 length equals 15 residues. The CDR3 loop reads CASSLVGTGTDTQYF. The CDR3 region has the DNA TGTGCCAGCAGCTTGGTCGGGACAGGCACAGATACGCAGTATTTT. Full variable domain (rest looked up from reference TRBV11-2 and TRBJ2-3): EAGVAQSPRYKIIEKRQSVAFWCNPISGHATLYWYQQILGQGPKLLIQFQNNGVVDDSQLPKDRFSAERLKGVDSTLKIQPAKLEDSAVYLCASSLVGTGTDTQYFGPGTRLTVL.

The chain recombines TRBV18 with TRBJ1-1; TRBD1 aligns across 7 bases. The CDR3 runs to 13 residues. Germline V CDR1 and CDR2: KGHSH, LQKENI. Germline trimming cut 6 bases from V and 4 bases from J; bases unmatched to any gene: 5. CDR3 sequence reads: CASSRQGATEAFF. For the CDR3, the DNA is TGTGCCAGCTCTCGACAGGGAGCCACTGAAGCTTTCTTT.

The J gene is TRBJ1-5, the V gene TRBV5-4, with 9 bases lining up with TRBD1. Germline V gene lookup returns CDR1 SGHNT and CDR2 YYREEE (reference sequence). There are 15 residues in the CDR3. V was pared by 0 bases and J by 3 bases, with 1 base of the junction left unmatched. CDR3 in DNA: TGTGCCAGCAGCTTGGACAGGGGGCTCAATCAGCCCCAGCATTTT. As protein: CASSLDRGLNQPQHF.

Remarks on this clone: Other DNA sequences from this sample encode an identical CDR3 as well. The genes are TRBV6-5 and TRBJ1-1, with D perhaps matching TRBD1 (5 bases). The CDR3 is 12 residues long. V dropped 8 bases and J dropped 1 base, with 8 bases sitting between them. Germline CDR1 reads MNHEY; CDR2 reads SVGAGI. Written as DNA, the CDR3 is TGTGCCAGCCTCAGGGAGAACACTGAAGCTTTCTTT. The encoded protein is CASLRENTEAFF.

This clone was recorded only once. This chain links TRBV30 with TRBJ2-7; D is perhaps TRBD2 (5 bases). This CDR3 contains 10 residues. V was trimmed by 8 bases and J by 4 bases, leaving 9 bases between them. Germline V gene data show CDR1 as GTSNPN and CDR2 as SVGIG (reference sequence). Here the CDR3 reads CAVPGYEQYF. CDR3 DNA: TGTGCCGTCCCGGGGTACGAGCAGTACTTC. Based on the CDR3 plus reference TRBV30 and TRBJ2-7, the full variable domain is SQTIHQWPATLVQPVGSPLSLECTVEGTSNPNLYWYRQAAGRGLQLLFYSVGIGQISSEVPQNLSASRPQDRQFILSSKKLLLSDSGFYLCAVPGYEQYFGPGTRLTVT.

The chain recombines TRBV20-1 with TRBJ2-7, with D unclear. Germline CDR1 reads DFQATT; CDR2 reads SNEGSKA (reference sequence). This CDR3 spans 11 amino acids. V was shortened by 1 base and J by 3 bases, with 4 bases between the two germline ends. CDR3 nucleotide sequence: TGCAGTGCTAGAGTGAACTACGAGCAGTACTTC. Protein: CSARVNYEQYF.

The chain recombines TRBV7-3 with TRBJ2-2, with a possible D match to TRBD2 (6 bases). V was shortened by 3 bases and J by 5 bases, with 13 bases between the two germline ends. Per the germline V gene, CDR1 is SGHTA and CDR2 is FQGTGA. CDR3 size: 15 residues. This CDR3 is CASSFQTGLTGELFF. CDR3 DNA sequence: TGTGCCAGCAGCTTCCAGACGGGACTTACCGGGGAGCTGTTTTTT.

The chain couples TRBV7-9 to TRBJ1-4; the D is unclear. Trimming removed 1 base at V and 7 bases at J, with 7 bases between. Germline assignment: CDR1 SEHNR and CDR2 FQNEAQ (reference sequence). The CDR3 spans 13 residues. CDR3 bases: TGTGCCAGCAGCTTAGATCTGGGTGAAAAACTGTTTTTT. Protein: CASSLDLGEKLFF.

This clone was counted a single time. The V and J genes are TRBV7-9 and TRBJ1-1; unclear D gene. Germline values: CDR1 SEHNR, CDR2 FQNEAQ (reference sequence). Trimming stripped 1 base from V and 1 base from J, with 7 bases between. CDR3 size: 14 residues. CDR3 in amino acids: CASSLETTNTEAFF. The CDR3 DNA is TGTGCCAGCAGCTTAGAGACAACGAACACTGAAGCTTTCTTT.

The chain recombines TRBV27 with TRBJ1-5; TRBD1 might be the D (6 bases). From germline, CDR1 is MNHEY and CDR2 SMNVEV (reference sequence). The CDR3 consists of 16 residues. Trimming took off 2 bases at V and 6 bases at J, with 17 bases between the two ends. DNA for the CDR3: TGTGCCAGCAGTTTAGACTGGGGACATGCGGGTCAGCCCCAGCATTTT. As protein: CASSLDWGHAGQPQHF.

CDR3 residues: CASSLRNRNLYEQYF. CDR3 coding DNA: TGTGCCAGCAGTTTGAGGAATCGGAATTTATACGAGCAGTACTTC. The V call is TRBV27, the J call TRBJ2-7; no firm D call. With 3 bases removed from V and 4 bases from J, the gap between germline ends came to 16 bases. The CDR3 contains 15 residues. Germline CDR1 reads MNHEY; CDR2 reads SMNVEV (reference sequence).

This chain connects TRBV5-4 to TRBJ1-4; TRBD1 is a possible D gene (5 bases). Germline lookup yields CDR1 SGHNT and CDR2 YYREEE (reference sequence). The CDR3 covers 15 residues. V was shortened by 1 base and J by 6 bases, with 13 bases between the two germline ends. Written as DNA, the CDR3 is TGTGCCAGCAGCTTGCCCGGGGCTGGCGATGAAAAACTGTTTTTT. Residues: CASSLPGAGDEKLFF.

The CDR3 loop is CASTEFIDQPQHF. The CDR3, as DNA: TGTGCCAGCACCGAATTCATCGATCAGCCCCAGCATTTT. The chain is built from TRBV12-3 or TRBV12-4 and TRBJ1-5; D not certain. The CDR3 runs 13 residues. Trimming took 7 bases from V and 5 from J, leaving 12 bases between them.

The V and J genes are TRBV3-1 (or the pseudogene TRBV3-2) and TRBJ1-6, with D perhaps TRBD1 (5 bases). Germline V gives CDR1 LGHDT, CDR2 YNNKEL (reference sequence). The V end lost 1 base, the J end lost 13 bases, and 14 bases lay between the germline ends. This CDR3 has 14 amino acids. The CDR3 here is CASSQVAGRLPLHF. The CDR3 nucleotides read TGTGCCAGCAGCCAAGTGGCAGGGAGGCTCCCCCTCCACTTT.

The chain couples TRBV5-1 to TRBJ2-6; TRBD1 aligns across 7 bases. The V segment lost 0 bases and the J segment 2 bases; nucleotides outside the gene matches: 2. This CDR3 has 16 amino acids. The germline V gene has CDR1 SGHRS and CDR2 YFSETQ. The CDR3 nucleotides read TGCGCCAGCAGCTTGGGAACAGGGGCTGGGGCCAACGTCCTGACTTTC. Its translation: CASSLGTGAGANVLTF.

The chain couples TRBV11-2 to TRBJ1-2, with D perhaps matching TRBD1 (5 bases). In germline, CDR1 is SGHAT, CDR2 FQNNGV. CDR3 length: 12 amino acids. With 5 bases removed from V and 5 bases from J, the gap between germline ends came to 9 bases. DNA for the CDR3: TGTGCCAGCAGCCAGGGAGGGTATGGCTACACCTTC. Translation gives CASSQGGYGYTF.

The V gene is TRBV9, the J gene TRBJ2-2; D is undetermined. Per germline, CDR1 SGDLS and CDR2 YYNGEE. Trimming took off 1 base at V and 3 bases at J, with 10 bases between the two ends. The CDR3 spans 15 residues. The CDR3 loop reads CASSVRQVHTGELFF. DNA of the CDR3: TGTGCCAGCAGCGTAAGGCAGGTGCACACCGGGGAGCTGTTTTTT.

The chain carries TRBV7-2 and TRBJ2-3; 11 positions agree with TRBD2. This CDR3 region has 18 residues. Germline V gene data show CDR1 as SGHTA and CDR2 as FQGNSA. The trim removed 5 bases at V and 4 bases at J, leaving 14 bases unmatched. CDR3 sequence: CASSKNERLAGRADTQYF. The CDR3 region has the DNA TGTGCCAGCAGCAAAAACGAGCGACTAGCGGGACGGGCAGATACGCAGTATTTT. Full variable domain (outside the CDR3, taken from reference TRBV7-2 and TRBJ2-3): GAGVSQSPSNKVTEKGKDVELRCDPISGHTALYWYRQSLGQGLEFLIYFQGNSAPDKSGLPSDRFSAERTGGSVSTLTIQRTQQEDSAVYLCASSKNERLAGRADTQYFGPGTRLTVL.